This T cell receptor beta chain was retrieved from a study of CD8+CD57+ T cells in acquired aplastic anemia (dated by TCRdb to 2016 to 2018). At the level of the whole study: A mean of approximately 3 ug of DNA, ranging from about 0.17 to 30 ug, was extracted from sorted CD4+ and CD8+ cells. For healthy donor samples, the average read count was about 9.9 million for CD4+ cells and 11 million to 13 million for CD8+ cells. The full study reports these points: Although 25 to 30 CD8+ CDR3 sequences were shared by patients and controls, these sequences appeared highly expressed in patients and within the immunodominant clones of patients. No significant difference in CD8+ Simpson's diversity was found between patients and healthy controls (P=0.060).

Profiling of TCR beta VDJ combinations and CDR3 sequences used genomic DNA as the template. TCR repertoire sequencing was run on an Illumina HiSeq 2000. Per the source publication's procedure: Repertoires were assessed using TRBV/TRBJ rearrangement plots, CDR3 size and DJ length profiles, and Simpson's diversity index. The immunodominant clone was defined as the most abundant DNA sequence in deep sequencing data. CDR3 amino acid sequences were screened for sharing across subjects and were compared with published repertoires and the VDJdb database. TCRdb ran its own pipeline on the public reads, namely fastp trimming at Q25 and MiXCR clone calling, and kept in-frame beta chains. Each entry is one CDR3 protein sequence, shown with its most common DNA and genes. The V and J calls were determined by TCRdb, not by the authors. This sample is represented by roughly 420,000 distinct CDR3 sequences; roughly 64% of them were singletons. Of the sample, approximately 3.8% is held by the ten largest clones.

The study deep-sequenced TCR repertoires of sorted CD4+ and CD8+ blood T cells from severe aplastic anemia patients and healthy subjects. Ficoll-Paque density gradient centrifugation was used to isolate peripheral blood mononuclear cells. Before DNA extraction, CD4+ and CD8+ T cells were sorted with FACS or magnetic beads. About this clonotype itself: Its antigen is still unknown. Base qualities are not recorded, but no much larger clone differs from it by a single base.

CDR1 SGHDT and CDR2 YYEEEE were looked up in the germline V gene. There are 13 amino acids in the CDR3, from cysteine to phenylalanine inclusive. Just the 39-base CDR3 DNA is kept, in frame starting at base 1. V was cut back by 3 bases and J by 5 bases, leaving a gap of 9 bases between them. In this chain, TRBV5-6 is recombined with TRBJ1-5, with no confidently assigned D gene. The TCR comes from a human donor in good health, serving as a control. Material: sorted CD4+, CD8+, or CD8+CD57+ T cells (not recorded which) from PBMCs. The sequenced DNA is TGTGCCAGCAGCTATGCGGAGGATCAGCCCCAGCATTTT. Its protein reads: CASSYAEDQPQHF.